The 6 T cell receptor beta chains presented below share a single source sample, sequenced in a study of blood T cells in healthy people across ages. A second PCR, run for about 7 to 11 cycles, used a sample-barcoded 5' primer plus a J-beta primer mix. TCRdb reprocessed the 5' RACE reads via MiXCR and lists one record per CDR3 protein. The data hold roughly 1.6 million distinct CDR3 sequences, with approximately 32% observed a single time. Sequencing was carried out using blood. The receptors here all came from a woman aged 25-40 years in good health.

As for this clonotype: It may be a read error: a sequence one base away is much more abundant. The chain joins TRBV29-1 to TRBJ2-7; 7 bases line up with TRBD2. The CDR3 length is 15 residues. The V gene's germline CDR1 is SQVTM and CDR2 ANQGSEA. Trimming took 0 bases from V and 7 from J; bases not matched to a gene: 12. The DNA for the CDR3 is TGCAGCGTTGAAGACTCCCGCGGGGGAAGGGTTGAGCAGTACTTC. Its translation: CSVEDSRGGRVEQYF.

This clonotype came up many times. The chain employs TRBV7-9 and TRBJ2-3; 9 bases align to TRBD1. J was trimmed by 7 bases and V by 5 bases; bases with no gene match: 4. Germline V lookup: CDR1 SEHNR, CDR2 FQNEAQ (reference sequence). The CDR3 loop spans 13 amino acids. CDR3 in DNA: TGTGCCAGCAGCCCGGGACAGGGTAATACGCAGTATTTT. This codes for CASSPGQGNTQYF.

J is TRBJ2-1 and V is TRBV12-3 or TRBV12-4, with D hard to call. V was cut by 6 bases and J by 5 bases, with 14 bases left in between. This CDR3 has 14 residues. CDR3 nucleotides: TGTGCCAGCAGGTCCCGGGTCAGAAACAATGAGCAGTTCTTC. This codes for CASRSRVRNNEQFF.

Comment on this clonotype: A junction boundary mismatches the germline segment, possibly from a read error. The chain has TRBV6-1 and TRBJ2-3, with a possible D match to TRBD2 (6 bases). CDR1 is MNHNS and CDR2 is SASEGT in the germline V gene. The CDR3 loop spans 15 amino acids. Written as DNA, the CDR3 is TGTGTCAGCAGTGAACAAAGCGGGAGCACAGATACGCAGTATTTT. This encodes CVSSEQSGSTDTQYF.

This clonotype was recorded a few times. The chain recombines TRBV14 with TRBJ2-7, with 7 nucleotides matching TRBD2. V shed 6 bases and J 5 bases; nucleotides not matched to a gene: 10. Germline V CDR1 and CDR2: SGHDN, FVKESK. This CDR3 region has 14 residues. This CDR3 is CASSPVGGGNEQYF. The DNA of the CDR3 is TGTGCCAGCAGTCCCGTCGGCGGGGGAAACGAGCAGTACTTC.

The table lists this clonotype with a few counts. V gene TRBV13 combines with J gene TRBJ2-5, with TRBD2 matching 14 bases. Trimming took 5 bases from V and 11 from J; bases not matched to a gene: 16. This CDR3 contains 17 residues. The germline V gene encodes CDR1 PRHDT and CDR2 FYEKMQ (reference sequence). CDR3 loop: CASSHAGTSGGFGEQYF. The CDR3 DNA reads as TGTGCCAGCAGCCACGCCGGGACTAGCGGGGGATTTGGGGAGCAGTACTTC.